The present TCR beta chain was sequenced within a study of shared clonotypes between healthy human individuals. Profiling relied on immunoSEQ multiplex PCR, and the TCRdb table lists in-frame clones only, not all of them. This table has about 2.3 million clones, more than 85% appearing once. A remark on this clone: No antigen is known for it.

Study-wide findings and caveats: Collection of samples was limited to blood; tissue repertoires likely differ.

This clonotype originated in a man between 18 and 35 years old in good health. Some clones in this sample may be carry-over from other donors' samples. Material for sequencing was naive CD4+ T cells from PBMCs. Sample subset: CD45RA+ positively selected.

The CDR3 region has the DNA TGTGCCAGCTCACCGCCGGGACTAGCTTCGGGAGAGACCCAGTACTTC. Translation gives CASSPPGLASGETQYF. The J gene is TRBJ2-5, the V gene TRBV18, with 9 bases that match TRBD2. Germline lookup yields CDR1 KGHSH and CDR2 LQKENI. This CDR3 is built from 16 residues. Germline trimming cut 3 bases from V and 4 bases from J; bases unmatched to any gene: 9. Together with reference TRBV18 and TRBJ2-5, the CDR3 gives the full variable domain: NAGVMQNPRHLVRRRGQEARLRCSPMKGHSHVYWYRQLPEEGLKFMVYLQKENIIDESGMPKERFSAEFPKEGPSILRIQQVVRGDSAAYFCASSPPGLASGETQYFGPGTRLLVL.